This passage covers 26 T cell receptor beta chains from one sample sequenced in a study of blood T cell repertoires in COVID-19. TCRdb's copy holds only in-frame clones and misses some; the assay was immunoSEQ multiplex PCR. The sample has around 100,000 clones, approximately 81% seen once; the top ten hold 10% to 15%. The material sequenced was peripheral blood. These receptors all come from a human donor in a cohort sampled during active COVID-19.

This chain links TRBV24-1 with TRBJ2-3; D perhaps matches TRBD2 (5 bases). This CDR3 is built from 10 residues. Trimming left V 9 bases short and J 6 bases short, with 6 bases between. Germline V gives CDR1 KGHDR, CDR2 SFDVKD. The DNA for the CDR3 is TGTGCCACCCGCGGGGATACGCAGTATTTT. Amino acid sequence: CATRGDTQYF.

CDR3 bases: TGTGCCAGTAGCTCCGGGACAGGGAATAATTCACCCCTCCACTTT. Its protein is CASSSGTGNNSPLHF. The V call is TRBV19, the J call TRBJ1-6; 9 nucleotides line up with TRBD1. Looked up from germline, CDR1 is LNHDA and CDR2 is SQIVND (reference sequence). With 6 bases clipped from V and 5 bases from J, the junction kept 5 bases outside the gene matches. This CDR3 comprises 15 residues.

The rearrangement uses TRBV7-2 and TRBJ2-7; 8 positions match TRBD2. Unmatched junction bases numbered 6, after V lost 1 base and J lost 4 bases. CDR1 is SGHTA, CDR2 FQGNSA, per germline. The CDR3 covers 15 residues. CDR3: CASSLEVAGLYEQYF. Written as DNA, the CDR3 is TGTGCCAGCAGCTTAGAGGTAGCGGGGCTTTACGAGCAGTACTTC.

The rearrangement joins TRBV4-3 to TRBJ2-1; a weak D match, TRBD2 (5 bases). Germline CDR1 and CDR2: LGHNA and YSLEER. The CDR3 covers 15 residues. Trimming pared 0 bases from V and 4 bases from J, leaving 10 bases between. CDR3 protein: CASSQEWTGYNEQFF. CDR3 nucleotide sequence: TGCGCCAGCAGCCAAGAATGGACTGGTTACAATGAGCAGTTCTTC.

The J gene is TRBJ2-2, the V gene TRBV9, with 8 bases matching TRBD1. The CDR3 runs 16 residues. The germline gives CDR1 SGDLS, CDR2 YYNGEE. Unmatched junction bases numbered 5, after V lost 4 bases and J lost 0 bases. CDR3 amino acids: CASSMMDRANTGELFF. The CDR3 DNA reads as TGTGCCAGCAGCATGATGGACAGGGCGAACACCGGGGAGCTGTTTTTT.

The CDR3 region has the DNA TGTGCCAGCAGCTTAGTGAGACAGGGGGTCGGTGGCTACACCTTC. Protein: CASSLVRQGVGGYTF. This chain uses TRBV7-8 with TRBJ1-2, with 9 positions matching TRBD1. Looked up from germline, CDR1 is SGHVS and CDR2 is FQNEAQ. J was trimmed by 7 bases and V by 1 base; bases with no gene match: 7. CDR3 size: 15 residues.

The chain uses TRBV9 and TRBJ2-7; TRBD2 agrees at 8 bases. The CDR3 length is 16 residues. The germline V gene has CDR1 SGDLS and CDR2 YYNGEE. J was trimmed by 0 bases and V by 0 bases; bases with no gene match: 5. The CDR3 DNA sequence: TGTGCCAGCAGCGTAGCTGCCCTAGCGGGCTCCTACGAGCAGTACTTC. Translating gives CASSVAALAGSYEQYF.

The CDR3 protein is CASSLVYVAASGNTIYF. The CDR3 nucleotides are TGTGCCAGCAGCTTAGTTTACGTAGCAGCCTCTGGAAACACCATATATTTT. This chain links TRBV7-9 with TRBJ1-3; D is undetermined. The germline V gene encodes CDR1 SEHNR and CDR2 FQNEAQ (reference sequence). Trimming took 1 base from V and 0 from J, leaving 13 bases between them. This CDR3 has 17 residues.

This chain links TRBV11-2 with TRBJ1-5, with 8 bases that match TRBD1. The length of the CDR3 is 14 residues. V was pared by 1 base and J by 6 bases, with 2 bases of the junction left unmatched. Germline V gene sequence: CDR1 SGHAT, CDR2 FQNNGV. The chain's CDR3 is CASSLAGGLQPQHF. CDR3 sequence (DNA): TGTGCCAGCAGCTTAGCAGGGGGCCTTCAGCCCCAGCATTTT.

The chain recombines TRBV5-4 with TRBJ2-5; 13 bases are shared with TRBD2. V trimming: 4 bases; J trimming: 5 bases; junction bases outside the gene matches: 8. Germline V CDR1 and CDR2: SGHNT, YYREEE (reference sequence). The CDR3 extends over 16 amino acids. CDR3 protein: CASSEGLAGTLETQYF. CDR3 bases: TGTGCCAGCAGCGAGGGACTAGCGGGAACTCTGGAGACCCAGTACTTC. Variable domain in full (rest from reference TRBV5-4 and TRBJ2-5): ETGVTQSPTHLIKTRGQQVTLRCSSQSGHNTVSWYQQALGQGPQFIFQYYREEENGRGNFPPRFSGLQFPNYSSELNVNALELDDSALYLCASSEGLAGTLETQYFGPGTRLLVL.

This clone has only one observation. The chain recombines TRBV11-2 with TRBJ2-5; 8 bases align to TRBD2. The J segment lost 3 bases and the V segment lost 1 base, leaving 4 bases of the junction unmatched. The CDR3 sequence is 15 residues long. The V gene's germline CDR1 is SGHAT and CDR2 FQNNGV. The CDR3 nucleotides read TGTGCCAGCAGCTTAGGGGGAGCGGGAGAAGAGACCCAGTACTTC. Residues: CASSLGGAGEETQYF.

The rearrangement links TRBV7-6 to TRBJ2-7, with 9 bases fitting TRBD1. This CDR3 contains 16 residues. J lost 2 bases, V lost 5 bases, and 10 bases had no gene match. CDR1 is SGHVS and CDR2 is FNYEAQ in the germline V gene. The CDR3 here is CASSAQTGGITYEQYF. The CDR3 nucleotides are TGTGCCAGCAGCGCCCAAACAGGGGGCATAACCTACGAGCAGTACTTC.

The gene calls are TRBV4-3 and TRBJ2-5; tentatively, D is TRBD2 (6 bases). V was pared by 0 bases and J by 5 bases, with 10 bases between. The CDR3 loop spans 14 amino acids. Germline CDR1 is LGHNA and CDR2 is YSLEER. The CDR3 DNA sequence: TGCGCCAGCAGCCAAGAGGGGGGTTGGGAGACCCAGTACTTC. Its translation: CASSQEGGWETQYF.

The CDR3 nucleotides read TGTGCCAGTGGAGCGGGAGGGAGCTACGAGCAGTACTTC. This translates into CASGAGGSYEQYF. The rearrangement joins TRBV6-5 to TRBJ2-7; 10 nucleotides agree with TRBD2. CDR1 MNHEY and CDR2 SVGAGI come from the germline V gene. CDR3 length: 13 residues. The junction had 5 bases not matched to a gene; V was cut back by 9 bases and J by 3 bases.

CDR3: CASTQYRGKSSYNEQFF. The CDR3 nucleotides are TGTGCCAGCACTCAATACAGGGGAAAAAGCTCCTACAATGAGCAGTTCTTC. This rearrangement joins TRBV7-9 to TRBJ2-1; 7 nucleotides line up with TRBD1. V lost 7 bases and J lost 0; bases outside the gene matches: 12. The CDR3 is 17 residues long. Germline assignment: CDR1 SEHNR and CDR2 FQNEAQ (reference sequence).

The rearrangement links TRBV5-1 to TRBJ2-5, with 8 bases lining up with TRBD2. Per germline, CDR1 SGHRS and CDR2 YFSETQ. This CDR3 comprises 16 residues. Unmatched junction bases numbered 13, after V lost 4 bases and J lost 5 bases. The DNA of the CDR3 is TGCGCCAGCAGCCCCGGGAATAGCGGGGACAAGGAGACCCAGTACTTC. Translated: CASSPGNSGDKETQYF.

The chain recombines TRBV2 with TRBJ2-1; D is possibly TRBD2 (6 bases). The ends were cut back, 3 bases at V and 0 bases at J, with 9 bases in the middle. There are 15 residues in the CDR3. Germline V CDR1 and CDR2: SNHLY, FYNNEI. Here the CDR3 reads CASSEAGSSYNEQFF. CDR3 nucleotide sequence: TGTGCCAGCAGTGAGGCGGGGTCCTCCTACAATGAGCAGTTCTTC.

The V gene is TRBV3-1 (or the pseudogene TRBV3-2), the J gene TRBJ2-4; D is perhaps TRBD2 (5 bases). CDR1 LGHDT and CDR2 YNNKEL come from the germline V gene (reference sequence). The CDR3 sequence is 13 residues long. V gave up 11 bases and J gave up 0 bases, with 11 bases separating them. In nucleotides, the CDR3 is TGTGCCTCCCATGGACTAGCCAAAAACATTCAGTACTTC. Translation gives CASHGLAKNIQYF.

The chain recombines TRBV20-1 with TRBJ2-2; 12 nucleotides match TRBD2. Trimming at V came to 3 bases and at J to 6 bases, leaving 8 bases not matched to a gene. The CDR3 loop spans 16 amino acids. In germline, CDR1 is DFQATT, CDR2 SNEGSKA (reference sequence). The DNA for the CDR3 is TGCAGTGCTAGTAGCCTAGCGGGGGGGGACGCCGGGGAGCTGTTTTTT. Its protein is CSASSLAGGDAGELFF.

The genes are TRBV19 and TRBJ1-2; a weak D match, TRBD1 (6 bases). Germline CDR1 is LNHDA and CDR2 is SQIVND (reference sequence). The CDR3 spans 15 residues. Trimming cost V 2 bases and J 3 bases, with 13 bases left between them. CDR3 loop: CASSITGNKDYGYTF. The CDR3 region has the DNA TGTGCCAGTAGTATAACAGGGAATAAAGACTATGGCTACACCTTC.

This chain connects TRBV13 to TRBJ2-7, with 7 bases matching TRBD1. Per the germline V gene, CDR1 is PRHDT and CDR2 is FYEKMQ (reference sequence). The CDR3 loop spans 16 amino acids. The J segment lost 2 bases and the V segment lost 7 bases, leaving 14 bases of the junction unmatched. CDR3 bases: TGTGCCAGCACAGCTCCTTTTCCGGGACAGCCCTACGAGCAGTACTTC. This gives the protein CASTAPFPGQPYEQYF.

The J gene is TRBJ2-1, the V gene TRBV9; TRBD2 matches at 8 bases. CDR1 is SGDLS, CDR2 YYNGEE, per germline. Trimming cost V 0 bases and J 4 bases; bases outside gene matches: 6. The CDR3 runs 16 residues. The CDR3 is CASSVVASGLYNEQFF. The DNA for the CDR3 is TGTGCCAGCAGCGTAGTGGCTAGCGGGCTGTACAATGAGCAGTTCTTC.

The chain recombines TRBV7-9 with TRBJ2-3; 7 positions match TRBD1. V shed 5 bases and J 0 bases; nucleotides not matched to a gene: 8. This CDR3 has 16 residues. Germline assignment: CDR1 SEHNR and CDR2 FQNEAQ (reference sequence). CDR3 region: CASSKRLGQSTDTQYF. The DNA of the CDR3 is TGTGCCAGCAGCAAACGTCTGGGACAGAGCACAGATACGCAGTATTTT.

The chain carries TRBV13 and TRBJ1-6; 7 bases match TRBD1. After removal of 5 bases from V and 7 bases from J, the junction contained 5 bases not matched to a gene. The CDR3 is made up of 14 amino acids. Germline V gene data show CDR1 as PRHDT and CDR2 as FYEKMQ (reference sequence). The CDR3 protein is CASSTGQPNSPLHF. CDR3 nucleotide sequence: TGTGCCAGCAGCACGGGACAGCCGAATTCACCCCTCCACTTT.

The chain has TRBV7-9 and TRBJ1-4; D is perhaps TRBD1 (5 bases). Trimming took off 3 bases at V and 6 bases at J, with 11 bases between the two ends. The CDR3 is 14 amino acids. Germline values: CDR1 SEHNR, CDR2 FQNEAQ (reference sequence). The CDR3 bases are TGTGCCAGCAGCTTGCGGACATTGGATGAAAAACTGTTTTTT. Protein product: CASSLRTLDEKLFF.

This clone was counted a single time. The chain recombines TRBV29-1 with TRBJ1-4, with TRBD1 matching 11 bases. The CDR3 contains 12 residues. Germline-derived CDR1 and CDR2 are SQVTM and ANQGSEA. V lost 7 bases and J lost 8; bases outside the gene matches: 3. The CDR3: CSAGQGGEKLFF. In nucleotides, the CDR3 is TGCAGCGCGGGACAGGGGGGCGAAAAACTGTTTTTT.